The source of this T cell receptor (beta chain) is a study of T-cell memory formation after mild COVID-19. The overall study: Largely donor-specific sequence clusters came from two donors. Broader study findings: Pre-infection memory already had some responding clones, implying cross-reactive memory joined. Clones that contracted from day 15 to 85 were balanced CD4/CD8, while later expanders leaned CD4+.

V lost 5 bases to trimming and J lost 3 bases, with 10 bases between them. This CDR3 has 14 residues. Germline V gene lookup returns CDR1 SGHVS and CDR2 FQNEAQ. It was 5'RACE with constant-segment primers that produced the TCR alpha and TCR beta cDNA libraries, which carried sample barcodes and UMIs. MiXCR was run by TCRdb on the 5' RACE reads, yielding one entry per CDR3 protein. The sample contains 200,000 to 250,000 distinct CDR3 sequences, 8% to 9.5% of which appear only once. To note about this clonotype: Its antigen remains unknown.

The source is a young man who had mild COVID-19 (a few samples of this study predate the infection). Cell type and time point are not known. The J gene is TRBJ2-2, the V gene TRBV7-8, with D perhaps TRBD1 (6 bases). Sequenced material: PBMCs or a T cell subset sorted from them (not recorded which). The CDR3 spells CASSTNRDTGELFF. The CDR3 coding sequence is TGTGCCAGCAGCACCAACAGGGACACCGGGGAGCTGTTTTTT.